This T cell receptor (beta chain) was found in a study of T cell clones after liver transplantation. Study in general: Liver transplant recipients had immunosuppression withdrawal attempted within 2 years. Three of eight recipients were HCV-positive; others had non-autoimmune, non-viral indications. Subjects received no induction therapy and standard immunosuppression until randomization at 12-24 months post-transplant.

Profiled with immunoSEQ multiplex PCR; TCRdb holds only in-frame clones, not every one. The sample yields about 18,000 clones, around nine tenths seen once. The CDR3 runs 14 residues. Deletions cut 3 bases from V and 3 bases from J, with 11 bases between. Germline V gene sequence: CDR1 SEHNR, CDR2 FQNEAQ (reference sequence). Sequenced material: CD8+ T cells from blood, taken before liver transplant. The chain couples TRBV7-9 to TRBJ1-2; a weak D match, TRBD1 (5 bases). The TCR comes from a human donor who received a liver transplant. CDR3 in DNA: TGTGCCAGCAGCTTTACCGGGACTTACTATGGCTACACCTTC. Encoded protein: CASSFTGTYYGYTF.